Sequencing of this TCR beta chain was carried out in a study of cytomegalovirus exposure and HLA in healthy donors. Comments on this clone: Its cognate antigen is unknown.

Looked up from germline, CDR1 is SGHNT and CDR2 is YYREEE (reference sequence). Trimming left V 2 bases short and J 4 bases short, with 11 bases between. This CDR3 is 14 amino acids long. Study observations and caveats: From TCR beta sequences, most subjects' HLA-A and HLA-B alleles were reportedly predicted accurately. Presence/absence comparisons presumed near-even sequencing depth among donors. The availability of immune exposure information extended only to CMV serostatus. Investigators reported some 150 TCR beta chains as tied to cytomegalovirus.

The PCR had 60 Vbeta and 13 Jbeta primers. Generated by immunoSEQ multiplex PCR, the TCRdb table keeps only in-frame clones and is missing some. This table holds approximately 160,000 clones, 68% found once. The chain couples TRBV5-4 to TRBJ2-3; D unresolved. The clonotype comes from a man in his forties or fifties in good health and CMV-seronegative. The sequenced sample consisted of PBMCs. Here the CDR3 reads CASSFPSRADTQYF. The CDR3 region has the DNA TGTGCCAGCAGCTTTCCCTCCCGGGCAGATACGCAGTATTTT.